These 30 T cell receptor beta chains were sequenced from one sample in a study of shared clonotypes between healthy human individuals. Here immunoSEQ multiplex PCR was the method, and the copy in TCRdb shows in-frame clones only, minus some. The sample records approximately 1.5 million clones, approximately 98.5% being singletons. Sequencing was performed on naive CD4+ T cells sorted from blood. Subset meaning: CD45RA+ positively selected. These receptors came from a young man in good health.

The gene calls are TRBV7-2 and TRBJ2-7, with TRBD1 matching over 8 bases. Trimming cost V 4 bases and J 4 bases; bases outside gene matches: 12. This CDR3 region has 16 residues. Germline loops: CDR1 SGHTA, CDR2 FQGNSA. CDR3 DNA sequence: TGTGCCAGCAGCTCACGAAGGACAGGGACCGATTACGAGCAGTACTTC. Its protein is CASSSRRTGTDYEQYF. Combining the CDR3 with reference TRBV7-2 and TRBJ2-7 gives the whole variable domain GAGVSQSPSNKVTEKGKDVELRCDPISGHTALYWYRQSLGQGLEFLIYFQGNSAPDKSGLPSDRFSAERTGGSVSTLTIQRTQQEDSAVYLCASSSRRTGTDYEQYFGPGTRLTVT.

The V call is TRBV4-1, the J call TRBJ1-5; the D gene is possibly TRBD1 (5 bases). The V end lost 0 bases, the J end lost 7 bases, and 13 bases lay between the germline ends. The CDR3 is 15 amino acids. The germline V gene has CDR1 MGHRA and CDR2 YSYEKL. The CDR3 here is CASSQDLGARQPQHF. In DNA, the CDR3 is TGCGCCAGCAGCCAAGATCTAGGGGCACGGCAGCCCCAGCATTTT.

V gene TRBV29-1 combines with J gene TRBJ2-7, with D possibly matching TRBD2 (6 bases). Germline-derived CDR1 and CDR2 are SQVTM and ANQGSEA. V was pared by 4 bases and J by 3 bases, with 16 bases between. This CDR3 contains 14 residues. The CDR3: CSVVWGGVGYEQYF. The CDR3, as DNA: TGCAGCGTTGTATGGGGCGGGGTTGGCTACGAGCAGTACTTC.

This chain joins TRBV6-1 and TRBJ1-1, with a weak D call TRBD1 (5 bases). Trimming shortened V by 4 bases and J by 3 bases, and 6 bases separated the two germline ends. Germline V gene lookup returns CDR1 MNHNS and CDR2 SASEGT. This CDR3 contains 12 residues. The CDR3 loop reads CASSGGYTEAFF. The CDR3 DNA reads TGTGCCAGCAGTGGGGGCTACACTGAAGCTTTCTTT.

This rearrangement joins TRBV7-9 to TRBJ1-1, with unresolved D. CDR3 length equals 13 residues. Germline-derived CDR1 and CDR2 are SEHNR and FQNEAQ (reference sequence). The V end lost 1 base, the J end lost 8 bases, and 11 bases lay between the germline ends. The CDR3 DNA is TGTGCCAGCAGCTTAGTACTCGCAGAAGAAGCTTTCTTT. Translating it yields CASSLVLAEEAFF.

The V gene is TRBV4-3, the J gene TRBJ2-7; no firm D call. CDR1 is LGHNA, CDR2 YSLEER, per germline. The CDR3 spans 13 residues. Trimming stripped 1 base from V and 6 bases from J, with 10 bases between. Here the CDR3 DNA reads TGCGCCAGCAGCCAAGCGGCAGGCTTCGAGCAGTACTTC. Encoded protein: CASSQAAGFEQYF.

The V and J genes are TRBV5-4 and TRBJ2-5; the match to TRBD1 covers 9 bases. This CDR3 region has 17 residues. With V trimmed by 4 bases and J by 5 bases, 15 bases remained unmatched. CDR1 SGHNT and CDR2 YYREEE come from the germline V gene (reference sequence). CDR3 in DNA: TGTGCCAGCAGCCGCCAATCGCCCGGGACAGGGAGCGAGACCCAGTACTTC. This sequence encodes CASSRQSPGTGSETQYF.

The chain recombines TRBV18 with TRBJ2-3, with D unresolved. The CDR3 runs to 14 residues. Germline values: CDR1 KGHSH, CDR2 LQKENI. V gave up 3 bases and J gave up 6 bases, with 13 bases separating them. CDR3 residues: CASSPEAVRDTQYF. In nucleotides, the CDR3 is TGTGCCAGCTCACCCGAGGCGGTTCGCGATACGCAGTATTTT.

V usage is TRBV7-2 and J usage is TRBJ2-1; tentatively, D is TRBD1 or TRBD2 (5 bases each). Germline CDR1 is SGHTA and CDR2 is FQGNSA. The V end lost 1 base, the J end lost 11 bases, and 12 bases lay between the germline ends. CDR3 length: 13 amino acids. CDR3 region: CASSLGGPRKQFF. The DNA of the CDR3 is TGTGCCAGCAGCTTAGGGGGACCGCGAAAGCAGTTCTTC.

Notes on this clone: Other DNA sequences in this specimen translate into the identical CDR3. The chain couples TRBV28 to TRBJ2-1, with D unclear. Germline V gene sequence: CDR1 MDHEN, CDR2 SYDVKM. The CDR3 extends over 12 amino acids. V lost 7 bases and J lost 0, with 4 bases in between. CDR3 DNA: TGTGCCAGCACGGGCTCCTACAATGAGCAGTTCTTC. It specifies CASTGSYNEQFF.

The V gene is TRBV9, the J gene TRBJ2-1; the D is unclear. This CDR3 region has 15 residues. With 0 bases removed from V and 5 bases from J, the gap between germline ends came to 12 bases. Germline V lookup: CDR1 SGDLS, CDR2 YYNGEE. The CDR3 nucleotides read TGTGCCAGCAGCGTAGAAGACTCTCGGCACAATGAGCAGTTCTTC. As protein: CASSVEDSRHNEQFF.

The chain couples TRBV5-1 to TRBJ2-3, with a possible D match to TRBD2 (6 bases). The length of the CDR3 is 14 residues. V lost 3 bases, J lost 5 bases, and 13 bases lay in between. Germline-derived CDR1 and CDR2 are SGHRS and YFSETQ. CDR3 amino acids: CASSSLAGGDTQYF. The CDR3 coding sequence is TGCGCCAGCAGCTCCTTAGCCGGGGGAGATACGCAGTATTTT. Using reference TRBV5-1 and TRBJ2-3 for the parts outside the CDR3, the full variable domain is KAGVTQTPRYLIKTRGQQVTLSCSPISGHRSVSWYQQTPGQGLQFLFEYFSETQRNKGNFPGRFSGRQFSNSRSEMNVSTLELGDSALYLCASSSLAGGDTQYFGPGTRLTVL.

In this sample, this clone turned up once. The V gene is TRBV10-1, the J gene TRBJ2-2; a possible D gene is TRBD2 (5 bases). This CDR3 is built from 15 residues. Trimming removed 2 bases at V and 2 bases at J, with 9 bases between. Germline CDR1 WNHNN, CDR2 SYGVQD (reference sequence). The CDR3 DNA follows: TGCGCCAGCAGTGAGGTAGCGCCAAACACCGGGGAGCTGTTTTTT. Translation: CASSEVAPNTGELFF.

CDR3 region: CASSYSAGSSYNEQFF. The CDR3, as DNA: TGTGCCAGCAGTTACTCGGCAGGAAGCTCCTACAATGAGCAGTTCTTC. V and J are TRBV6-6 and TRBJ2-1; D is ambiguous. The germline gives CDR1 MNHNY, CDR2 SVGAGI (reference sequence). V was clipped by 0 bases and J by 0 bases, with 9 bases between them. This CDR3 contains 16 residues.

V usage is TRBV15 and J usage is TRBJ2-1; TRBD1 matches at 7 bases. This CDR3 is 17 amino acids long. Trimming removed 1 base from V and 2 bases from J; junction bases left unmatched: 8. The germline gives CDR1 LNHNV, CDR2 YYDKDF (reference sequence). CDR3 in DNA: TGTGCCACCAGCAGAGCGAGAGGGACAGCTACCTACAATGAGCAGTTCTTC. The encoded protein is CATSRARGTATYNEQFF.

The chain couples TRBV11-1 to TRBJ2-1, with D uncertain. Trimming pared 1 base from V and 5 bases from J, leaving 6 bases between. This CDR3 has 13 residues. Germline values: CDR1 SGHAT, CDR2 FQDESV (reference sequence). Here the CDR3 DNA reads TGTGCCAGCAGCTTAGATTCGGACAATGAGCAGTTCTTC. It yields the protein CASSLDSDNEQFF.

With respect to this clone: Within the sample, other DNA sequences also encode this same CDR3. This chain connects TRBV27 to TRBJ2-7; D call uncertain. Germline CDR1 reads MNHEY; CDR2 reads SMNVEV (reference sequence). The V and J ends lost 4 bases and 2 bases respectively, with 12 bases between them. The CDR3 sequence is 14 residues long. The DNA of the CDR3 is TGTGCCAGCAGTTCGTCGGGTGGGCCCTACGAGCAGTACTTC. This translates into CASSSSGGPYEQYF.

The CDR3 sequence is CASSPGTGPHNEQFF. The CDR3 nucleotides read TGTGCCAGCAGCCCCGGGACAGGACCTCACAATGAGCAGTTCTTC. This chain links TRBV9 with TRBJ2-1, with 8 positions matching TRBD1. CDR1 SGDLS and CDR2 YYNGEE come from the germline V gene. The CDR3 sequence is 15 residues long. The V gene end was trimmed by 4 bases and the J gene end by 5 bases; junction bases not matched to a gene: 8.

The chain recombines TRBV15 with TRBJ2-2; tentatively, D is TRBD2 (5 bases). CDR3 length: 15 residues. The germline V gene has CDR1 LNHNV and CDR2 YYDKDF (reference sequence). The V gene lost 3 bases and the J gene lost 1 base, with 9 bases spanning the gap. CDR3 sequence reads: CATSRDFLNTGELFF. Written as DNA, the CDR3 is TGTGCCACCAGCAGGGACTTTCTGAACACCGGGGAGCTGTTTTTT. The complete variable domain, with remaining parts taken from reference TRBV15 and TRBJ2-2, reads DAMVIQNPRYQVTQFGKPVTLSCSQTLNHNVMYWYQQKSSQAPKLLFHYYDKDFNNEADTPDNFQSRRPNTSFCFLDIRSPGLGDTAMYLCATSRDFLNTGELFFGEGSRLTVL.

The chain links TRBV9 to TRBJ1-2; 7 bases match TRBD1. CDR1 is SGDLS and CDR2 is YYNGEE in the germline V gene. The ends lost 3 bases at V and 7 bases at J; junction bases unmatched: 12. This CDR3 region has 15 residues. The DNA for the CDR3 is TGTGCCAGCAGCGCCTCCTTAGACAGGGAGGCTGGCTACACCTTC. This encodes CASSASLDREAGYTF.

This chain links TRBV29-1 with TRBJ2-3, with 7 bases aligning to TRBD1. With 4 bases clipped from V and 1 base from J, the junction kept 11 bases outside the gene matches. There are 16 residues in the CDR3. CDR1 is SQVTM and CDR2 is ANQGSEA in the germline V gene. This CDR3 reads CSVGFVGGVGTDTQYF. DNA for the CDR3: TGCAGCGTTGGGTTTGTAGGGGGCGTCGGCACAGATACGCAGTATTTT.

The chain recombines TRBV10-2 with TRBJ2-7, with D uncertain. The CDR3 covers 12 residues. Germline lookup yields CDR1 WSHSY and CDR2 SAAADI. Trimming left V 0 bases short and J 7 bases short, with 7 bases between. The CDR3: CASSESYEEQYF. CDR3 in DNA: TGCGCCAGCAGTGAGTCTTACGAGGAGCAGTACTTC.

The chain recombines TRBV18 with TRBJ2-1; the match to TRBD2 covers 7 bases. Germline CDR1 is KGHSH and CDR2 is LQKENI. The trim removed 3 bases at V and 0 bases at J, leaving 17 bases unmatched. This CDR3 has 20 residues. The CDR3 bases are TGTGCCAGCTCACCCCCCCCTCGGGAGCGGGGCAAGAGCTCCTACAATGAGCAGTTCTTC. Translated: CASSPPPRERGKSSYNEQFF.

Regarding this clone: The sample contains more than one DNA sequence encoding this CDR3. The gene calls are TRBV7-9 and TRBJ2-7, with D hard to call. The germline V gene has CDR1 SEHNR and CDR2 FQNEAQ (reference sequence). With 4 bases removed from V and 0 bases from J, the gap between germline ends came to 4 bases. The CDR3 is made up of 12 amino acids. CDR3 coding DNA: TGTGCCAGCAGCTACAGCTCCTACGAGCAGTACTTC. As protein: CASSYSSYEQYF. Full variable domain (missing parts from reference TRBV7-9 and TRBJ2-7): DTGVSQNPRHKITKRGQNVTFRCDPISEHNRLYWYRQTLGQGPEFLTYFQNEAQLEKSRLLSDRFSAERPKGSFSTLEIQRTEQGDSAMYLCASSYSSYEQYFGPGTRLTVT.

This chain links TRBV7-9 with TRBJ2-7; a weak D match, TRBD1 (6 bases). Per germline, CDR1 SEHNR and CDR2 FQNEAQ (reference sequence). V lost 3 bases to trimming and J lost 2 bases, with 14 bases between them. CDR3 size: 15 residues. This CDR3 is CASSLWASGAYEQYF. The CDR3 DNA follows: TGTGCCAGCAGCTTGTGGGCCTCAGGGGCCTACGAGCAGTACTTC.

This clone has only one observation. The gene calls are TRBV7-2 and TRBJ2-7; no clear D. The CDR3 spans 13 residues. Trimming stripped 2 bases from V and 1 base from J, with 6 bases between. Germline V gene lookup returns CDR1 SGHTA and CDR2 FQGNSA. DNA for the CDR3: TGTGCCAGCAGCTTAAATCCGTCCTACGAGCAGTACTTC. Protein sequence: CASSLNPSYEQYF.

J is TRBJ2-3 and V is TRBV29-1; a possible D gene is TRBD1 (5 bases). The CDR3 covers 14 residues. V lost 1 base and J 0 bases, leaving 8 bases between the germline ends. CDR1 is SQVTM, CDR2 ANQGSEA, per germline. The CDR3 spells CSVEGQSSTDTQYF. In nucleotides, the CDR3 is TGCAGCGTTGAAGGACAGAGCAGCACAGATACGCAGTATTTT.

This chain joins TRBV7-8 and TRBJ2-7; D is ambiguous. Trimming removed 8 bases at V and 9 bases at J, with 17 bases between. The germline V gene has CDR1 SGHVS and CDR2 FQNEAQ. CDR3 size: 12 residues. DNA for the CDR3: TGTGCCAGCCTAAAAGAACTGGGCTCGCAGTACTTC. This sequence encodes CASLKELGSQYF.

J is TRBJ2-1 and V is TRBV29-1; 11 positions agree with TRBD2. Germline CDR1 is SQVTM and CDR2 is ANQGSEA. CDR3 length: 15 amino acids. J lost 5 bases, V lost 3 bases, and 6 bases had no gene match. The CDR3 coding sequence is TGCAGCGTTGAGTACCTAGCGGGAGGTGACAATGAGCAGTTCTTC. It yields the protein CSVEYLAGGDNEQFF.

CDR3 residues: CASRDRAYEQYF. The CDR3 DNA is TGCGCCAGCAGGGACAGGGCCTACGAGCAGTACTTC. The gene calls are TRBV10-2 and TRBJ2-7; 8 bases map to TRBD1. Per the germline V gene, CDR1 is WSHSY and CDR2 is SAAADI. The V and J ends lost 6 bases and 2 bases, in that order; junction bases with no gene match: 0. CDR3 size: 12 residues.